These 32 T cell receptor beta chains share one sample of origin, sequenced in a study of T cells after yellow fever vaccination. TCRdb processed the 5' RACE reads anew with MiXCR; each CDR3 protein has one entry. The table includes around 250,000 distinct CDR3 sequences, about 7.1% detected once. This material consisted of CD4+ T cells sorted from PBMCs, taken 15 days after the yellow fever booster vaccination. The origin of the receptors is a man aged 25 to 40 who received the YFV17D yellow fever vaccine.

CDR3 DNA sequence: TGCGCCAGCAGCTTGGCTCTGTCGAACACTGAAGCTTTCTTT. This translates into CASSLALSNTEAFF. V and J are TRBV5-1 and TRBJ1-1, with no clear D. The CDR3 contains 14 residues. Germline assignment: CDR1 SGHRS and CDR2 YFSETQ. Trimming shortened V by 0 bases and J by 1 base, and 7 bases separated the two germline ends.

This clonotype was seen only a few times. This chain connects TRBV12-3 or TRBV12-4 to TRBJ1-5; TRBD1 aligns across 7 bases. With V trimmed by 5 bases and J by 7 bases, 8 bases remained unmatched. The CDR3 is made up of 14 amino acids. The CDR3 loop reads CASSPQTGKQPQHF. CDR3 sequence (DNA): TGTGCCAGCAGTCCCCAGACAGGGAAGCAGCCCCAGCATTTT.

This clonotype was seen at least ten times. As DNA, the CDR3 is TGCGCCAGCAGCTACCCGGACAGGGGATACTACGAGCAGTACTTC. Translated: CASSYPDRGYYEQYF. The chain carries TRBV5-1 and TRBJ2-7, with TRBD1 identical over 9 bases. Germline values: CDR1 SGHRS, CDR2 YFSETQ. Trimming cost V 3 bases and J 3 bases; bases outside gene matches: 7. The CDR3 covers 15 residues.

The rearrangement links TRBV5-1 to TRBJ1-1; D call uncertain. Per the germline V gene, CDR1 is SGHRS and CDR2 is YFSETQ. V lost 3 bases and J 2 bases, leaving 8 bases between the germline ends. The CDR3 has 13 residues. CDR3 region: CASSSDHNTEAFF. CDR3 bases: TGCGCCAGCAGCTCGGACCACAACACTGAAGCTTTCTTT.

Many counts were recorded for this clonotype. The chain uses TRBV6-5 and TRBJ2-7; D gene unclear. V lost 0 bases and J lost 5, with 2 bases in between. Germline-derived CDR1 and CDR2 are MNHEY and SVGAGI. This CDR3 contains 11 residues. CDR3 sequence reads: CASSYSNEQYF. The DNA of the CDR3 is TGTGCCAGCAGTTACTCGAACGAGCAGTACTTC.

This clonotype has more than one count but fewer than ten. The chain couples TRBV24-1 to TRBJ2-1, with 7 nucleotides matching TRBD2. Germline loops: CDR1 KGHDR, CDR2 SFDVKD. Trimming took 4 bases from V and 2 from J; bases not matched to a gene: 10. The CDR3 length is 17 residues. DNA of the CDR3: TGTGCCACCAGTGACCGTGCGGGCGGGGGTGCCTACAATGAGCAGTTCTTC. This codes for CATSDRAGGGAYNEQFF.

The V and J genes are TRBV20-1 and TRBJ2-6; D possibly uses TRBD1 or TRBD2 (5 bases each). The CDR3 spans 16 residues. Germline V lookup: CDR1 DFQATT, CDR2 SNEGSKA (reference sequence). V gave up 0 bases and J gave up 1 base, with 10 bases separating them. CDR3 region: CSARDGAASGANVLTF. The CDR3 DNA reads TGCAGTGCTAGAGACGGGGCGGCGTCTGGGGCCAACGTCCTGACTTTC.

In its sample, this clonotype was seen many times. V usage is TRBV10-3 and J usage is TRBJ2-5; 7 positions agree with TRBD2. Germline V lookup: CDR1 ENHRY, CDR2 SYGVKD. The length of the CDR3 is 14 residues. J lost 5 bases, V lost 6 bases, and 9 bases had no gene match. CDR3 loop: CAIRGDGGGETQYF. The CDR3 coding sequence is TGTGCCATCAGAGGAGACGGGGGAGGGGAGACCCAGTACTTC.

This clonotype showed up just a few times. This chain connects TRBV11-2 to TRBJ1-2; D perhaps matches TRBD1 (5 bases). Trimming removed 4 bases from V and 7 bases from J, with 13 bases in between. Germline CDR1 SGHAT, CDR2 FQNNGV. This CDR3 is built from 13 residues. As DNA, the CDR3 is TGTGCCAGCAGCTCGACGGGGGTTTTTGGCTACACCTTC. It yields the protein CASSSTGVFGYTF.

The chain combines TRBV7-9 with TRBJ2-5; 10 bases align to TRBD1. Germline lookup yields CDR1 SEHNR and CDR2 FQNEAQ (reference sequence). V shed 0 bases and J 3 bases; nucleotides not matched to a gene: 7. The CDR3 extends over 17 amino acids. The DNA for the CDR3 is TGTGCCAGCAGCTTAGCGCCGGGACAGGGGTCGGAAGAGACCCAGTACTTC. Translation: CASSLAPGQGSEETQYF.

The gene calls are TRBV30 and TRBJ2-3, with D possibly matching TRBD2 (5 bases). The CDR3 has 14 amino acids. CDR1 is GTSNPN and CDR2 is SVGIG in the germline V gene (reference sequence). The V end lost 5 bases, the J end lost 0 bases, and 12 bases lay between the germline ends. Here the CDR3 DNA reads TGTGCCTGGGAGAGCGGATCTAGCACAGATACGCAGTATTTT. The encoded protein is CAWESGSSTDTQYF.

About this clonotype itself: Compared with germline, one end of the junction differs, possibly owing to a read error. This sequence joins TRBV7-2 and TRBJ2-3, with a possible D match to TRBD2 (5 bases). There are 17 residues in the CDR3. Germline V CDR1 and CDR2: SGHTA, FQGNSA. Here the CDR3 reads CASSLAWGGSGADTHYF. Written as DNA, the CDR3 is TGTGCCAGCAGCTTAGCGTGGGGTGGGAGTGGAGCAGATACGCATTATTTT.

The genes are TRBV6-2 or TRBV6-3 and TRBJ2-6; perhaps TRBD2 as D (6 bases). Germline CDR1 and CDR2: MNHEY and SVGEGT. The CDR3 sequence is 18 residues long. Trimming left V 3 bases short and J 0 bases short, with 15 bases between. The CDR3 bases are TGTGCCAGCAGTTATCGGGGGAGCGGGTTCTCTGGGGCCAACGTCCTGACTTTC. Translation: CASSYRGSGFSGANVLTF.

This clonotype appeared a few times. The J gene is TRBJ2-3, the V gene TRBV5-1; D is unclear. Germline V CDR1 and CDR2: SGHRS, YFSETQ. V shed 6 bases and J shed 2 bases, with 13 bases lying between them. CDR3 length: 14 amino acids. The CDR3 loop reads CASKGWFTTDTQYF. In DNA form, the CDR3 reads TGCGCCAGCAAGGGTTGGTTTACCACAGATACGCAGTATTTT.

This chain uses TRBV5-1 with TRBJ1-5; tentatively, D is TRBD1 (6 bases). The CDR3 extends over 15 amino acids. The germline V gene encodes CDR1 SGHRS and CDR2 YFSETQ. The V and J ends lost 9 bases and 3 bases respectively, with 19 bases between them. The CDR3 region has the DNA TGCGCCACCTCCCGCGATGGGGGGCCCAATCAGCCCCAGCATTTT. Translating gives CATSRDGGPNQPQHF.

This clonotype was picked up many times. The V call is TRBV20-1, the J call TRBJ2-3; unclear D gene. The CDR3 contains 15 residues. CDR1 is DFQATT and CDR2 is SNEGSKA in the germline V gene (reference sequence). With 2 bases removed from V and 2 bases from J, the gap between germline ends came to 14 bases. In nucleotides, the CDR3 is TGCAGTGCTAGAACCGAGCGACTGTTCACAGATACGCAGTATTTT. It encodes CSARTERLFTDTQYF.

On this clonotype itself: The junction differs from germline at one of its ends, possibly a read error. The chain joins TRBV20-1 to TRBJ2-7; D is unclear. CDR3 length: 16 residues. Looked up from germline, CDR1 is DFQATT and CDR2 is SNEGSKA (reference sequence). The CDR3 is CCASRTSPRFPDEQYF. The CDR3, as DNA: TGCTGTGCTTCCCGAACTTCGCCTAGATTTCCCGACGAGCAGTACTTC.

This rearrangement joins TRBV19 to TRBJ2-7, with TRBD2 as a possible D gene (6 bases). Trimming shortened V by 6 bases and J by 2 bases, and 17 bases separated the two germline ends. Germline V lookup: CDR1 LNHDA, CDR2 SQIVND (reference sequence). The CDR3 runs to 15 residues. The CDR3 sequence: CASRTSGVSAYEQYF. The CDR3 nucleotides read TGTGCCAGTAGGACGTCGGGGGTTAGCGCCTACGAGCAGTACTTC.

This clonotype was seen ten or more times. CDR3 residues: CASGTSYEQYF. As DNA, the CDR3 is TGTGCCAGCGGCACCTCCTACGAGCAGTACTTC. The chain links TRBV28 to TRBJ2-7; D call uncertain. The germline V and J ends were trimmed by 8 bases and 0 bases, with 5 bases remaining between them. This CDR3 is 11 amino acids long. Germline-derived CDR1 and CDR2 are MDHEN and SYDVKM.

The chain is built from TRBV12-3 or TRBV12-4 and TRBJ1-4; TRBD1 might be the D (5 bases). This CDR3 has 14 residues. Deletions cut 3 bases from V and 11 bases from J, with 16 bases between. The CDR3 DNA follows: TGTGCCAGCAGTTTCAGGATGGACACCTCGAAACTGTTTTTT. Its protein is CASSFRMDTSKLFF.

The CDR3 spells CASSLLALGGELFF. CDR3 nucleotides: TGTGCCAGCAGTTTACTAGCCCTCGGGGGGGAGCTGTTTTTT. The V gene is TRBV12-3 or TRBV12-4, the J gene TRBJ2-2; weak D call: TRBD2 (5 bases). The CDR3 totals 14 residues. Trimming stripped 2 bases from V and 8 bases from J, with 12 bases between.

This clonotype came up a few times. The chain links TRBV20-1 to TRBJ2-5; 8 nucleotides line up with TRBD2. The J segment lost 5 bases and the V segment lost 0 bases, leaving 8 bases of the junction unmatched. This CDR3 region has 15 residues. CDR1 is DFQATT and CDR2 is SNEGSKA in the germline V gene (reference sequence). Here the CDR3 reads CSARDMTGGHETQYF. The CDR3 nucleotides are TGCAGTGCTAGAGATATGACGGGAGGGCACGAGACCCAGTACTTC.

This clonotype appeared many times. The chain links TRBV3-1 to TRBJ2-5, with D possibly TRBD2 on 5 matching bases. Trimming removed 1 base at V and 1 base at J, with 10 bases between. Germline V gene sequence: CDR1 LGHDT, CDR2 YNNKEL (reference sequence). The CDR3 covers 15 residues. Written as DNA, the CDR3 is TGTGCCAGCAGCCAAGGGGTAGCGTTCCAAGAGACCCAGTACTTC. This translates into CASSQGVAFQETQYF.

The chain has TRBV19 and TRBJ2-2; no reliable D call. Germline loops: CDR1 LNHDA, CDR2 SQIVND (reference sequence). V lost 7 bases and J 4 bases, leaving 16 bases between the germline ends. The CDR3 spans 15 residues. The CDR3 DNA is TGTGCCAGTACCACCACTACCCTCGGCACCGGGGAGCTGTTTTTT. This translates into CASTTTTLGTGELFF.

The chain employs TRBV11-2 and TRBJ2-1; TRBD2 matches 8 bases. This CDR3 spans 14 amino acids. The V gene end was trimmed by 5 bases and the J gene end by 6 bases; junction bases not matched to a gene: 6. Germline V gives CDR1 SGHAT, CDR2 FQNNGV. CDR3 loop: CASSPREGLNEQFF. The CDR3 DNA reads as TGTGCCAGCAGCCCTCGGGAGGGCCTCAATGAGCAGTTCTTC.

This clonotype was counted between two and nine times. The chain recombines TRBV5-4 with TRBJ2-1; 8 nucleotides align to TRBD2. This CDR3 has 15 amino acids. The V segment lost 5 bases and the J segment 13 bases; nucleotides outside the gene matches: 17. Germline V gene lookup returns CDR1 SGHNT and CDR2 YYREEE (reference sequence). The CDR3 loop is CASSPWTSTGSVQFF. The CDR3 DNA sequence: TGTGCCAGCAGTCCCTGGACTAGCACGGGCTCAGTACAGTTCTTC.

The gene calls are TRBV19 and TRBJ1-4, with TRBD1 matching 9 bases. This CDR3 is 12 amino acids long. Germline V gene lookup returns CDR1 LNHDA and CDR2 SQIVND (reference sequence). V dropped 11 bases and J dropped 6; count of bases not matched to a gene: 4. The CDR3 DNA reads as TGTGCCCGTGGACAGGGGTATGAAAAACTGTTTTTT. This codes for CARGQGYEKLFF.

The chain combines TRBV24-1 with TRBJ2-5, with D perhaps matching TRBD1 or TRBD2 (5 bases each). V was shortened by 3 bases and J by 5 bases, with 18 bases between the two germline ends. The CDR3 spans 16 residues. Germline CDR1 and CDR2: KGHDR and SFDVKD. CDR3 nucleotides: TGTGCCACCAGTGATGGAGCCCCGGGGCACGGTGAGACCCAGTACTTC. This codes for CATSDGAPGHGETQYF.

At least ten counts were recorded for this clonotype. This rearrangement joins TRBV5-1 to TRBJ2-7; D perhaps matches TRBD2 (5 bases). Germline assignment: CDR1 SGHRS and CDR2 YFSETQ. Between the trimmed V and J ends, which lost 0 bases and 0 bases, there was a span of 7 bases. The CDR3 contains 14 residues. This CDR3 reads CASSLEDSSYEQYF. The DNA for the CDR3 is TGCGCCAGCAGCTTGGAGGACTCCTCCTACGAGCAGTACTTC.

This clonotype appeared many times. The V call is TRBV7-2, the J call TRBJ2-5, with D unresolved. The CDR3 has 13 residues. With 4 bases removed from V and 7 bases from J, the gap between germline ends came to 13 bases. CDR1 and CDR2 from the germline V gene are SGHTA and FQGNSA. This chain's CDR3 is CASSSGPSGTQYF. As DNA, the CDR3 is TGTGCCAGCAGCTCAGGACCATCCGGGACCCAGTACTTC. The whole variable domain, remainder taken from reference TRBV7-2 and TRBJ2-5, is GAGVSQSPSNKVTEKGKDVELRCDPISGHTALYWYRQSLGQGLEFLIYFQGNSAPDKSGLPSDRFSAERTGGSVSTLTIQRTQQEDSAVYLCASSSGPSGTQYFGPGTRLLVL.

This clonotype was counted ten times or more. This chain uses TRBV5-1 with TRBJ2-5, with no clear D. The CDR3 runs 13 residues. V was cut by 0 bases and J by 12 bases, with 15 bases left in between. Germline V CDR1 and CDR2: SGHRS, YFSETQ. The CDR3, as DNA: TGCGCCAGCAGCTTGGGAACAGAACGAAATGAGTACTTC. Its protein product is CASSLGTERNEYF. Using reference TRBV5-1 and TRBJ2-5 for the parts outside the CDR3, the full variable domain is KAGVTQTPRYLIKTRGQQVTLSCSPISGHRSVSWYQQTPGQGLQFLFEYFSETQRNKGNFPGRFSGRQFSNSRSEMNVSTLELGDSALYLCASSLGTERNEYFGPGTRLLVL.

This clonotype was detected a few times. This chain connects TRBV4-1 to TRBJ2-7; TRBD2 matches 9 bases. V shed 0 bases, J shed 4 bases, and the junction held 10 bases outside the gene matches. CDR3 length: 17 amino acids. Germline V gene lookup returns CDR1 MGHRA and CDR2 YSYEKL. CDR3 sequence: CASSQDRAASGKYEQYF. The DNA of the CDR3 is TGCGCCAGCAGCCAAGATCGCGCGGCTAGCGGGAAGTACGAGCAGTACTTC.